The 21 T cell receptor beta chains below come from one sample, sequenced in a study of blood T cell repertoires in COVID-19. Only in-frame clones appear in the TCRdb table, and some are missing; sequencing was by immunoSEQ multiplex PCR. The top ten clones hold about 2% of a sample with fewer than 600,000 clones, roughly 90% of them seen once. Sequenced sample: PBMCs or T cells enriched from blood (not recorded which). The receptors were gathered from a woman between 35 and 50 years old who had recovered from COVID-19.

The gene calls are TRBV27 and TRBJ2-4; the match to TRBD1 covers 9 bases. This CDR3 has 14 amino acids. The germline V gene encodes CDR1 MNHEY and CDR2 SMNVEV (reference sequence). V lost 6 bases and J lost 7; bases outside the gene matches: 7. DNA of the CDR3: TGTGCCAGCAGCGATACAGGGGGCATGAACATTCAGTACTTC. It codes for CASSDTGGMNIQYF.

The table lists this clone with a count of one. The chain uses TRBV15 and TRBJ2-5; TRBD2 matches 13 bases. V dropped 5 bases and J dropped 3; count of bases not matched to a gene: 9. The CDR3 sequence is 17 residues long. Germline V lookup: CDR1 LNHNV, CDR2 YYDKDF (reference sequence). The CDR3 spells CATSVTRGLAGKETQYF. CDR3 nucleotide sequence: TGTGCCACCAGCGTCACCAGGGGACTAGCGGGGAAAGAGACCCAGTACTTC.

The rearrangement joins TRBV19 to TRBJ2-1; 10 positions match TRBD2. V dropped 0 bases and J dropped 3; count of bases not matched to a gene: 14. Germline V CDR1 and CDR2: LNHDA, SQIVND (reference sequence). This CDR3 contains 20 residues. This chain's CDR3 is CASSIDHPRTSGFYYNEQFF. The CDR3 DNA reads TGTGCCAGTAGTATAGATCATCCTCGGACTAGCGGATTCTACTACAATGAGCAGTTCTTC.

The chain employs TRBV24-1 and TRBJ2-7; 7 positions match TRBD1. V shed 4 bases and J 3 bases; nucleotides not matched to a gene: 5. This CDR3 is built from 14 residues. Germline lookup yields CDR1 KGHDR and CDR2 SFDVKD. CDR3 residues: CATSDRDSFYEQYF. The CDR3 bases are TGTGCCACCAGTGACAGGGACAGCTTCTACGAGCAGTACTTC.

This clone has at least ten counts. The chain employs TRBV3-1 (or the pseudogene TRBV3-2) and TRBJ2-2; 8 nucleotides agree with TRBD1. This CDR3 contains 16 residues. Germline CDR1 LGHDT, CDR2 YNNKEL (reference sequence). The ends lost 6 bases at V and 3 bases at J; junction bases unmatched: 9. The DNA for the CDR3 is TGTGCCAGCAGTCCCCGACAGGGGCGGGACACCGGGGAGCTGTTTTTT. Its translation is CASSPRQGRDTGELFF.

The chain carries TRBV5-4 and TRBJ2-3; 14 bases are shared with TRBD2. Trimming cost V 4 bases and J 5 bases; bases outside gene matches: 15. The germline V gene encodes CDR1 SGHNT and CDR2 YYREEE (reference sequence). This CDR3 spans 19 amino acids. The CDR3 nucleotides read TGTGCCAGCAGCCGGCCCGGGACTAGCGGGAGAGGGGCGGGAGATACGCAGTATTTT. Its translation: CASSRPGTSGRGAGDTQYF.

The chain combines TRBV11-2 with TRBJ1-1; D gene ambiguous. The germline V and J ends were trimmed by 1 base and 1 base, with 7 bases remaining between them. Per the germline V gene, CDR1 is SGHAT and CDR2 is FQNNGV. This CDR3 comprises 14 residues. The CDR3 sequence is CASSLVRQNTEAFF. The CDR3 DNA sequence: TGTGCCAGCAGCTTAGTTCGACAGAACACTGAAGCTTTCTTT.

A remark on this clone: One base away lies a much larger clone, so this may be a sequencing read error. Other DNA sequences of this sample code for an identical CDR3. V is TRBV13 and J is TRBJ2-7; TRBD1 agrees at 10 bases. Germline CDR1 is PRHDT and CDR2 is FYEKMQ (reference sequence). V gave up 4 bases and J gave up 3 bases; unmatched junction bases: 3. The CDR3 covers 14 residues. The CDR3 region is CASSSTGGYYEQYF. The DNA of the CDR3 is TGTGCCAGCAGCTCGACAGGGGGCTACTACGAGCAGTACTTC.

The V gene is TRBV7-8, the J gene TRBJ2-5; 13 positions match TRBD2. CDR1 is SGHVS and CDR2 is FQNEAQ in the germline V gene. The CDR3 is 16 amino acids. V gave up 2 bases and J gave up 5 bases; unmatched junction bases: 5. The CDR3 bases are TGTGCCAGCAGCTTAACTAGCGGGAGGGCCCCGGAGACCCAGTACTTC. This translates into CASSLTSGRAPETQYF.

This clone was picked up a small number of times. The gene calls are TRBV19 and TRBJ1-6, with 10 bases identical to TRBD1. J lost 9 bases, V lost 6 bases, and 5 bases had no gene match. This CDR3 region has 14 residues. Germline CDR1 and CDR2: LNHDA and SQIVND (reference sequence). As DNA, the CDR3 is TGTGCCAGTAGACACGGACAGGGGGGTTCACCCCTCCACTTT. It codes for CASRHGQGGSPLHF.

The chain recombines TRBV5-4 with TRBJ1-1; D perhaps matches TRBD1 (5 bases). CDR3 size: 14 residues. V dropped 3 bases and J dropped 1 base, with 10 bases sitting between them. From germline, CDR1 is SGHNT and CDR2 YYREEE (reference sequence). CDR3 in amino acids: CASSWGRSNTEAFF. The CDR3 DNA is TGTGCCAGCAGCTGGGGCAGGTCGAACACTGAAGCTTTCTTT.

As regards this clone: The junction does not match germline at one end; this may be a read error. The chain uses TRBV7-7 and TRBJ2-7; 10 bases fit TRBD2. This CDR3 contains 15 residues. From germline, CDR1 is SSHAT and CDR2 FNYEAQ (reference sequence). CDR3 sequence (DNA): TGTGCTAGCAGCCCTGGACTAGCGGAGACCTACGAGCAGTACTTC. This gives the protein CASSPGLAETYEQYF.

The V call is TRBV4-3, the J call TRBJ2-3; 7 positions agree with TRBD2. The CDR3 runs to 17 residues. The V segment lost 1 base and the J segment 0 bases; nucleotides outside the gene matches: 7. The germline CDR1 and CDR2 sequences are LGHNA and YSLEER. CDR3 nucleotide sequence: TGCGCCAGCAGCCAAGCCTTAAGCGGGACGAGCACAGATACGCAGTATTTT. Protein product: CASSQALSGTSTDTQYF.

The V gene is TRBV6-2 or TRBV6-3, the J gene TRBJ1-5; tentatively, D is TRBD1 (6 bases). Germline CDR1 reads MNHEY; CDR2 reads SVGEGT. Trimming stripped 6 bases from V and 5 bases from J, with 14 bases between. This CDR3 contains 14 residues. The CDR3 is CASSQTGLDQPQHF. The CDR3, as DNA: TGTGCCAGCAGCCAAACAGGGCTGGATCAGCCCCAGCATTTT.

This clone has a single count. The genes are TRBV2 and TRBJ2-1; TRBD2 matches 8 bases. The CDR3 consists of 22 residues. From germline, CDR1 is SNHLY and CDR2 FYNNEI. With V trimmed by 4 bases and J by 7 bases, 30 bases remained unmatched. The CDR3 protein is CASSVLTSGESEAARLANEQFF. CDR3 nucleotides: TGTGCCAGCAGTGTCCTCACTAGCGGAGAGTCGGAAGCGGCCCGACTCGCTAATGAGCAGTTCTTC. Filled out from reference TRBV2 and TRBJ2-1, the complete variable domain reads EPEVTQTPSHQVTQMGQEVILRCVPISNHLYFYWYRQILGQKVEFLVSFYNNEISEKSEIFDDQFSVERPDGSNFTLKIRSTKLEDSAMYFCASSVLTSGESEAARLANEQFFGPGTRLTVL.

V usage is TRBV9 and J usage is TRBJ1-1, with D possibly matching TRBD1 (6 bases). This CDR3 contains 15 residues. V was pared by 5 bases and J by 2 bases, with 16 bases between. The V gene's germline CDR1 is SGDLS and CDR2 YYNGEE. CDR3 residues: CASRETRQVNTEAFF. DNA of the CDR3: TGTGCCAGCAGGGAAACCCGACAGGTAAACACTGAAGCTTTCTTT.

V usage is TRBV6-5 and J usage is TRBJ1-4; D gene ambiguous. The V end lost 6 bases, the J end lost 7 bases, and 9 bases lay between the germline ends. The CDR3 is 12 residues long. Germline V gene lookup returns CDR1 MNHEY and CDR2 SVGAGI. CDR3 region: CASRPPGEKLFF. Here the CDR3 DNA reads TGTGCCAGCAGACCACCAGGTGAAAAACTGTTTTTT.

The chain combines TRBV11-3 with TRBJ1-3; D call uncertain. With 1 base removed from V and 7 bases from J, the gap between germline ends came to 11 bases. CDR1 is SGHNT, CDR2 YENEEA, per germline. The CDR3 runs 14 residues. The CDR3 bases are TGTGCCAGCAGCTTAGTGTCGGGGTCTAACACCATATATTTT. It codes for CASSLVSGSNTIYF.

This clone was seen once. V and J are TRBV27 and TRBJ1-5, with 9 bases that match TRBD1. V dropped 3 bases and J dropped 5; count of bases not matched to a gene: 5. Germline V gene sequence: CDR1 MNHEY, CDR2 SMNVEV (reference sequence). This CDR3 region has 15 residues. CDR3 sequence reads: CASSFLQGADQPQHF. The CDR3 region has the DNA TGTGCCAGCAGTTTCCTACAGGGGGCTGATCAGCCCCAGCATTTT.

The chain employs TRBV2 and TRBJ1-2, with no clear D. Trimming removed 11 bases at V and 8 bases at J, with 21 bases between. The CDR3 contains 13 residues. CDR1 SNHLY and CDR2 FYNNEI come from the germline V gene. In DNA form, the CDR3 reads TGTGCCTCCGGCAGTACGAGGGAAGGAGGCTACACCTTC. Translating gives CASGSTREGGYTF.

This clone was detected only once. The rearrangement links TRBV7-2 to TRBJ1-5; a weak D match, TRBD1 (6 bases). Germline assignment: CDR1 SGHTA and CDR2 FQGNSA. Trimming removed 3 bases at V and 2 bases at J, with 11 bases between. This CDR3 is 15 amino acids long. The CDR3 DNA reads TGTGCCAGCAGCTTGGGGGGGCGCGGCAATCAGCCCCAGCATTTT. As protein: CASSLGGRGNQPQHF.